This T cell receptor beta chain comes out of a study of cytomegalovirus exposure and HLA in healthy donors. Study-wide points: Being productive about 87% or about 30% of the time was typical of most TCR beta V segments in an earlier analysis. Presence/absence analyses supposed approximately even sequencing depth among donors.

The CDR3 has 16 amino acids. CDR1 is MGHRA, CDR2 YSYEKL, per germline. The ends lost 1 base at V and 5 bases at J; junction bases unmatched: 6. On this clone: Its specificity is unknown.

Amplification used 60 Vbeta primers and 13 Jbeta primers. Produced via immunoSEQ multiplex PCR; TCRdb's table is partial and in-frame only. The sample includes about 200,000 clones, approximately 80% of them seen just once. V usage is TRBV4-1 and J usage is TRBJ2-2, with 8 bases that match TRBD1. This sequence originates from a young man in good health and CMV-seronegative. Sequenced material: PBMCs. The CDR3 reads CASSQAGQGVTGELFF. The CDR3 DNA reads TGCGCCAGCAGCCAAGCAGGACAGGGAGTTACCGGGGAGCTGTTTTTT.